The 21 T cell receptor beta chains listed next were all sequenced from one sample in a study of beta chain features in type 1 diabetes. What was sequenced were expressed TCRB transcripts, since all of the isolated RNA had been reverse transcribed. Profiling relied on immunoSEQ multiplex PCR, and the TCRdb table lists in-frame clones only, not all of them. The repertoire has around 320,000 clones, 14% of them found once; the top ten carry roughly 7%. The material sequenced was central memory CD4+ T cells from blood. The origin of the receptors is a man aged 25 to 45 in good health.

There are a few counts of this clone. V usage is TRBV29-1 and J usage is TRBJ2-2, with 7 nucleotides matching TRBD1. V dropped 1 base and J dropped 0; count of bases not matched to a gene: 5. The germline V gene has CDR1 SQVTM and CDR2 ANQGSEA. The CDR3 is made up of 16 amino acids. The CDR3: CSVEALTGSNTGELFF. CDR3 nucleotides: TGCAGCGTTGAAGCCCTGACAGGGTCGAACACCGGGGAGCTGTTTTTT.

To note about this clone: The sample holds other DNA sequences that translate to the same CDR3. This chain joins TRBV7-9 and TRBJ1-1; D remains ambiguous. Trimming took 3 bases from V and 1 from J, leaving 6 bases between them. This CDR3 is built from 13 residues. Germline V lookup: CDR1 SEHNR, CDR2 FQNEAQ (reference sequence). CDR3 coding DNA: TGTGCCAGCAGCTTCGCAGAGAACACTGAAGCTTTCTTT. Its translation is CASSFAENTEAFF.

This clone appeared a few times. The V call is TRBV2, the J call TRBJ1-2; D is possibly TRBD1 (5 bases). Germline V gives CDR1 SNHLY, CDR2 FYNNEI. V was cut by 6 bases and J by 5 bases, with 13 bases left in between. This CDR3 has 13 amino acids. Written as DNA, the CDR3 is TGTGCCAGCAGCGAGCAGGGATCATATGGCTACACCTTC. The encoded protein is CASSEQGSYGYTF.

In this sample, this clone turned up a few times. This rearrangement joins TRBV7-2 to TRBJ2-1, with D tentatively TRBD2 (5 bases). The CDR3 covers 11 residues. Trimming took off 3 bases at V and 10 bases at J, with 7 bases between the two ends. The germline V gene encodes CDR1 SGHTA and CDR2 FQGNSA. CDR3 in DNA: TGTGCCAGCAGCTTTGGCGGGGAGCAGTTCTTC. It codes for CASSFGGEQFF.

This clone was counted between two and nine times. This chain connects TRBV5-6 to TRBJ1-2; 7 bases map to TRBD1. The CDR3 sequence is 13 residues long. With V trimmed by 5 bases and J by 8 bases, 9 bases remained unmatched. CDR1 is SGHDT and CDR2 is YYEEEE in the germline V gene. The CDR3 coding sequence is TGTGCCAGCAGTCGCCGGGACAGCCGAGGCTACACCTTC. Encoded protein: CASSRRDSRGYTF.

This CDR3 is CAWSNPRDGKKETQYF. CDR3 DNA: TGTGCCTGGAGTAATCCCCGGGACGGGAAAAAAGAGACCCAGTACTTC. The rearrangement links TRBV30 to TRBJ2-5; D may match TRBD1 or TRBD2 (5 bases each). This CDR3 has 16 residues. Trimming cost V 2 bases and J 3 bases, with 19 bases left between them. Germline CDR1 GTSNPN, CDR2 SVGIG (reference sequence).

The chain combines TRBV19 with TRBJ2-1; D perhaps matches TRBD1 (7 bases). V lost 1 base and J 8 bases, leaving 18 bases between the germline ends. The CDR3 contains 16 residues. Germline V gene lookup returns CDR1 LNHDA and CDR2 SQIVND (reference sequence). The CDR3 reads CASSIAGRGRTDEQFF. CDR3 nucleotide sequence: TGTGCCAGTAGTATAGCTGGCAGGGGGAGGACGGATGAGCAGTTCTTC.

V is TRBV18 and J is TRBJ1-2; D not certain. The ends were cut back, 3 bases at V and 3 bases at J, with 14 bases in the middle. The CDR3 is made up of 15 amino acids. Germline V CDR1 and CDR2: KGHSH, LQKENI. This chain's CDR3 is CASSPPRGVYYGYTF. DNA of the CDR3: TGTGCCAGCTCACCCCCCCGAGGCGTCTACTATGGCTACACCTTC.

The CDR3 here is CASSQDDEETQYF. Written as DNA, the CDR3 is TGCGCCAGCAGCCAAGATGATGAAGAGACCCAGTACTTC. The V call is TRBV4-3, the J call TRBJ2-5; no definite D call. The CDR3 extends over 13 amino acids. CDR1 and CDR2 from the germline V gene are LGHNA and YSLEER. V was shortened by 0 bases and J by 3 bases, with 5 bases between the two germline ends.

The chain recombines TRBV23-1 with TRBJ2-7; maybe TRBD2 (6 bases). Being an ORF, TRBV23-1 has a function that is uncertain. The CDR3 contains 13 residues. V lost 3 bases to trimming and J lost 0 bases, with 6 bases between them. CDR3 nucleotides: TGCGCCAGCAGTCAGGAGGGCTCCTACGAGCAGTACGTC. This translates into CASSQEGSYEQYV.

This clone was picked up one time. Written as DNA, the CDR3 is TGTGCCAGCAGCAGGACAGGACTTAACTACGAGCAGTACGTC. Protein product: CASSRTGLNYEQYV. The chain recombines TRBV11-3 with TRBJ2-7, with 7 positions matching TRBD1. Trimming cost V 5 bases and J 3 bases; bases outside gene matches: 7. Germline loops: CDR1 SGHNT, CDR2 YENEEA. The CDR3 has 14 amino acids.

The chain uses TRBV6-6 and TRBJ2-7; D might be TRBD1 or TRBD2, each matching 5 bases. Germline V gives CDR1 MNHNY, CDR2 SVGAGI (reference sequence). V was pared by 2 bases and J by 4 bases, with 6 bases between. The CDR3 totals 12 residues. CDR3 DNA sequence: TGTGCCAGCAGTTACGAGGGGTACGAGCAGTACGTC. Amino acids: CASSYEGYEQYV.

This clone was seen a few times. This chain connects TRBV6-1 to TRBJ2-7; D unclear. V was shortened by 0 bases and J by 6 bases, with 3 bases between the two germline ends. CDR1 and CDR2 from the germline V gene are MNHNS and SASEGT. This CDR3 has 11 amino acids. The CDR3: CASSEATEQYF. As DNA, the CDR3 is TGTGCCAGCAGTGAAGCGACCGAGCAGTACTTC.

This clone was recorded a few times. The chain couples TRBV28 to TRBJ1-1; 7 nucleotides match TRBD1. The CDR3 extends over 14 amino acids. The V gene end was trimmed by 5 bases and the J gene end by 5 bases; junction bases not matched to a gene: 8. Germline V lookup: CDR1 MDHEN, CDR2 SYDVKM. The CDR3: CASSTTGMRTEAFF. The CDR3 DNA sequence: TGTGCCAGCAGTACGACAGGGATGAGGACTGAAGCTTTCTTT.

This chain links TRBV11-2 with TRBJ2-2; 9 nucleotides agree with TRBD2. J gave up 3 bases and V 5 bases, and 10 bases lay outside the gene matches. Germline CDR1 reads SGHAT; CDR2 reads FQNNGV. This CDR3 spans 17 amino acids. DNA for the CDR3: TGTGCCAGCAGCACAAGGGGCGGGAGGGCCGACACCGGGGAGCTGTTTTTT. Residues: CASSTRGGRADTGELFF.

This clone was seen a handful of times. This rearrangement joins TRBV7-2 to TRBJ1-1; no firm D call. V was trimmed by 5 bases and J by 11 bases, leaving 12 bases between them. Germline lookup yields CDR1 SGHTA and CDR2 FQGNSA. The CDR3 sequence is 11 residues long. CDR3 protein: CASSLPAGAFF. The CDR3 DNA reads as TGTGCCAGCAGCCTTCCTGCTGGGGCTTTCTTT. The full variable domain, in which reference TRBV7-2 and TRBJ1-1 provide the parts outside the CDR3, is GAGVSQSPSNKVTEKGKDVELRCDPISGHTALYWYRQSLGQGLEFLIYFQGNSAPDKSGLPSDRFSAERTGGSVSTLTIQRTQQEDSAVYLCASSLPAGAFFGQGTRLTVV.

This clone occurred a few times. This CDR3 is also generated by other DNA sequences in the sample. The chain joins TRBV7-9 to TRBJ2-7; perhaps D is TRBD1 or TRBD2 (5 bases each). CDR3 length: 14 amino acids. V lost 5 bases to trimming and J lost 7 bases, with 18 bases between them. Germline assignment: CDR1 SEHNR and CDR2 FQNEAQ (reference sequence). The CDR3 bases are TGTGCCAGCAGCCTGAACACGGGGCAGCCAGAGCAGTACTTC. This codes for CASSLNTGQPEQYF.

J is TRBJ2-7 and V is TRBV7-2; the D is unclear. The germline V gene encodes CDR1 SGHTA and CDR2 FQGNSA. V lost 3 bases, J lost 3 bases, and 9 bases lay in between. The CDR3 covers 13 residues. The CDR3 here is CASSLARDYEQYF. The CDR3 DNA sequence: TGTGCCAGCAGCTTGGCGAGAGACTACGAGCAGTACTTC.

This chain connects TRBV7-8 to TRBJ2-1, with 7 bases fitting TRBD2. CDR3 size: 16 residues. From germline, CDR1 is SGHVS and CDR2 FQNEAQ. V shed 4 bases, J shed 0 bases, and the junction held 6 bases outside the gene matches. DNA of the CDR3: TGTGCCAGCAGCTCGCGGGCGGGGGACTCCTACAATGAGCAGTTCTTC. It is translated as CASSSRAGDSYNEQFF.

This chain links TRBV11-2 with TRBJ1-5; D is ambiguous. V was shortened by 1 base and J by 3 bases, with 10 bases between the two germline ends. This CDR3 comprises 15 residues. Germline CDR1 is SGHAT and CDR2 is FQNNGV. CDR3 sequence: CASSLAQAVNQPQHF. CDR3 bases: TGTGCCAGCAGCTTAGCGCAGGCAGTCAATCAGCCCCAGCATTTT.

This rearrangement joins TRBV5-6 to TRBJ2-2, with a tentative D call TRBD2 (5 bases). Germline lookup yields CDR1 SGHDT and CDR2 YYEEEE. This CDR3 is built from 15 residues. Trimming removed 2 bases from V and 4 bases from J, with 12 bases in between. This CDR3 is CASSLAGGGTGELFF. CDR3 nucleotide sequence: TGTGCCAGCAGCTTAGCAGGAGGTGGCACCGGGGAGCTGTTTTTT.